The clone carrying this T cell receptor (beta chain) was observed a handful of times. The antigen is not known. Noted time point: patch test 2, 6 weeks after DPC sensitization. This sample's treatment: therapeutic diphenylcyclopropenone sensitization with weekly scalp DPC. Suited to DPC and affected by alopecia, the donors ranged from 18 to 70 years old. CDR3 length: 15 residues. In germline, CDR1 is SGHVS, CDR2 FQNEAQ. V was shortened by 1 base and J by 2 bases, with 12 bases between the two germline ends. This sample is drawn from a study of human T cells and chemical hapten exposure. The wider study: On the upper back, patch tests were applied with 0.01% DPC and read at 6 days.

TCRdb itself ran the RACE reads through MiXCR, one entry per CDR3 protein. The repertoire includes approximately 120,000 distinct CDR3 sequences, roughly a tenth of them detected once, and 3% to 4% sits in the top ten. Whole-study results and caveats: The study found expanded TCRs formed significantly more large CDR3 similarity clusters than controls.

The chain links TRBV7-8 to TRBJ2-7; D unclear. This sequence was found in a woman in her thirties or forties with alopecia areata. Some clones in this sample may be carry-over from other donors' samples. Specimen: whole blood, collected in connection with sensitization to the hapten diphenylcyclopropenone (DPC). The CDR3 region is CASSLDPGPTYEQYF. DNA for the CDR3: TGTGCCAGCAGCTTAGATCCGGGCCCTACCTACGAGCAGTACTTC.